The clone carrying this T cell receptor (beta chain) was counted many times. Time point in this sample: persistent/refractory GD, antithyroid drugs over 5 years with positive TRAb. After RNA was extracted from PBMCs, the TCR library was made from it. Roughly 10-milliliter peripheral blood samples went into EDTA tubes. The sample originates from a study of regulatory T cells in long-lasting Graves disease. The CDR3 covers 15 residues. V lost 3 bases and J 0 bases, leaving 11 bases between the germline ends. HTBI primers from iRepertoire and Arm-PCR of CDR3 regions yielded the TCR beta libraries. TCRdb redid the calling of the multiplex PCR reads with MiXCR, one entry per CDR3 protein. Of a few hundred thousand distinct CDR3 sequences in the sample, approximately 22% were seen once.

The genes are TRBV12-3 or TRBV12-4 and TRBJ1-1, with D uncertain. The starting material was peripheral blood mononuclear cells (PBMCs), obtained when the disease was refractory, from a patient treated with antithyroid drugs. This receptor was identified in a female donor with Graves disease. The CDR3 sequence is CASSFSIAMNTEAFF. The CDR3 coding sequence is TGTGCCAGCAGTTTTAGTATCGCCATGAACACTGAAGCTTTCTTT.